The 23 T cell receptor beta chains below come from one sample, sequenced in a study of OX40 agonist ivuxolimab in advanced cancers. Using immunoSEQ multiplex PCR, the repertoire was profiled, and TCRdb retains in-frame clones only, with some absent. The sample contains just over 90,000 clones, approximately 94% of which appear only once. Source: CD4+ or CD8+ T cells sorted from blood, taken in a trial of the OX40 agonist ivuxolimab. The source is an adult with an advanced solid tumor such as melanoma, head and neck, liver or kidney cancer.

The rearrangement links TRBV4-1 to TRBJ2-3; TRBD1 is a possible D gene (6 bases). Germline V gene data show CDR1 as MGHRA and CDR2 as YSYEKL. This CDR3 is 16 amino acids long. V gave up 2 bases and J gave up 3 bases, with 15 bases separating them. CDR3 protein: CASSQLDSGGTDTQYF. The CDR3 DNA is TGCGCCAGCAGCCAACTGGACAGCGGCGGTACAGATACGCAGTATTTT.

J is TRBJ2-1 and V is TRBV6-6; D remains unclear. Trimming removed 0 bases at V and 4 bases at J, with 7 bases between. The CDR3 has 14 amino acids. The germline CDR1 and CDR2 sequences are MNHNY and SVGAGI (reference sequence). CDR3 region: CASSYSSTYNEQFF. DNA of the CDR3: TGTGCCAGCAGTTACTCGAGCACTTACAATGAGCAGTTCTTC.

The CDR3: CSVEAGSNIQYF. The CDR3 DNA is TGCAGCGTTGAAGCAGGGAGTAACATTCAGTACTTC. V is TRBV29-1 and J is TRBJ2-4, with D perhaps TRBD1 or TRBD2 (5 bases each). V was clipped by 1 base and J by 7 bases, with 8 bases between them. From germline, CDR1 is SQVTM and CDR2 ANQGSEA. CDR3 size: 12 residues. The variable domain in full, with the rest retrieved from reference TRBV29-1 and TRBJ2-4, is SAVISQKPSRDICQRGTSLTIQCQVDSQVTMMFWYRQQPGQSLTLIATANQGSEATYESGFVIDKFPISRPNLTFSTLTVSNMSPEDSSIYLCSVEAGSNIQYFGAGTRLSVL.

This clone was detected only once. The J gene is TRBJ2-1, the V gene TRBV7-3; D uncertain. V was shortened by 4 bases and J by 0 bases, with 10 bases between the two germline ends. Germline values: CDR1 SGHTA, CDR2 FQGTGA. This CDR3 is 15 amino acids long. As DNA, the CDR3 is TGTGCCAGCAGCTCCTATGAGAGCTCCTACAATGAGCAGTTCTTC. Translating it yields CASSSYESSYNEQFF. Full variable domain (missing parts from reference TRBV7-3 and TRBJ2-1): GAGVSQTPSNKVTEKGKYVELRCDPISGHTALYWYRQSLGQGPEFLIYFQGTGAADDSGLPNDRFFAVRPEGSVSTLKIQRTERGDSAVYLCASSSYESSYNEQFFGPGTRLTVL.

The genes are TRBV13 and TRBJ2-3, with unresolved D. Germline V gives CDR1 PRHDT, CDR2 FYEKMQ (reference sequence). V lost 5 bases and J lost 3, with 6 bases in between. The CDR3 is 12 amino acids. CDR3: CASSTRTDTQYF. The CDR3 nucleotides are TGTGCCAGCAGCACTCGGACAGATACGCAGTATTTT.

The CDR3 region has the DNA TGTGCCAGCAGCTTGCTGCCTTCCCGGGCCTACGAGCAGTACTTC. Amino acid sequence: CASSLLPSRAYEQYF. The chain joins TRBV5-6 to TRBJ2-7; no clear D. The length of the CDR3 is 15 residues. Trimming left V 1 base short and J 2 bases short, with 13 bases between. CDR1 is SGHDT and CDR2 is YYEEEE in the germline V gene.

This chain joins TRBV6-1 and TRBJ2-3, with D unresolved. Trimming pared 4 bases from V and 1 base from J, leaving 6 bases between. The CDR3 covers 13 residues. The germline V gene has CDR1 MNHNS and CDR2 SASEGT. CDR3 nucleotide sequence: TGTGCCAGCAGTGGGTTGGGCACAGATACGCAGTATTTT. It encodes CASSGLGTDTQYF.

V usage is TRBV27 and J usage is TRBJ2-7; 10 bases are a match to TRBD2. Germline lookup yields CDR1 MNHEY and CDR2 SMNVEV (reference sequence). The CDR3 contains 18 residues. With 3 bases clipped from V and 3 bases from J, the junction kept 14 bases outside the gene matches. The CDR3 protein is CASSFRTPLVAGGYEQYF. The CDR3 DNA reads TGTGCCAGCAGTTTCCGTACTCCACTAGTAGCGGGGGGCTACGAGCAGTACTTC.

This chain joins TRBV9 and TRBJ1-2; tentative D call: TRBD1 (5 bases). Between the trimmed V and J ends, which lost 1 base and 7 bases, there was a span of 11 bases. The CDR3 covers 13 residues. Germline V CDR1 and CDR2: SGDLS, YYNGEE. DNA of the CDR3: TGTGCCAGCAGCGTATGGGGGAAGGGTGGCTACACCTTC. This encodes CASSVWGKGGYTF.

The chain uses TRBV19 and TRBJ2-7; D gene uncertain. There are 13 residues in the CDR3. Germline assignment: CDR1 LNHDA and CDR2 SQIVND (reference sequence). Trimming stripped 6 bases from V and 4 bases from J, with 13 bases between. DNA of the CDR3: TGTGCCAGTAGCACGGCTGTCGGTTACGAGCAGTACTTC. The encoded protein is CASSTAVGYEQYF.

This clone was recorded only once. This CDR3 reads CASSSLASSNYGYTF. The CDR3 DNA follows: TGTGCCAGCAGTTCCCTCGCAAGCTCTAACTATGGCTACACCTTC. The genes are TRBV27 and TRBJ1-2; D unclear. V was pared by 4 bases and J by 0 bases, with 12 bases between. The CDR3 has 15 residues. Germline loops: CDR1 MNHEY, CDR2 SMNVEV (reference sequence).

The chain links TRBV27 to TRBJ2-5; D is unclear. Germline assignment: CDR1 MNHEY and CDR2 SMNVEV (reference sequence). The V end was cut by 2 bases, the J end by 3 bases, with 7 bases between. The CDR3 has 13 amino acids. The DNA for the CDR3 is TGTGCCAGCAGTTTACTTCCGGAAGAGACCCAGTACTTC. This sequence encodes CASSLLPEETQYF.

The chain has TRBV9 and TRBJ1-1; D is unclear. CDR1 is SGDLS, CDR2 YYNGEE, per germline. This CDR3 has 15 amino acids. Trimming left V 4 bases short and J 7 bases short, with 20 bases between. CDR3 in DNA: TGTGCCAGCAGCCCCTCGGTAGGTTTGGGGAATGAAGCTTTCTTT. Its protein is CASSPSVGLGNEAFF.

The CDR3 reads CASSPDQGNTEAFF. DNA for the CDR3: TGTGCCAGCAGCCCGGACCAGGGAAACACTGAAGCTTTCTTT. The chain recombines TRBV5-4 with TRBJ1-1, with D perhaps matching TRBD1 (5 bases). The CDR3 is made up of 14 amino acids. Looked up from germline, CDR1 is SGHNT and CDR2 is YYREEE (reference sequence). V was shortened by 4 bases and J by 2 bases, with 12 bases between the two germline ends.

CDR3 nucleotides: TGTGCCAGCAGTTGGAGGACTGAAGCTTTCTTT. The encoded protein is CASSWRTEAFF. This chain connects TRBV6-1 to TRBJ1-1, with no clear D. CDR3 length: 11 residues. CDR1 and CDR2 from the germline V gene are MNHNS and SASEGT. Trimming removed 5 bases at V and 5 bases at J, with 6 bases between.

The chain joins TRBV5-1 to TRBJ2-3, with 8 bases matching TRBD2. Germline V gives CDR1 SGHRS, CDR2 YFSETQ. The CDR3 sequence is 18 residues long. V lost 4 bases, J lost 4 bases, and 17 bases stayed unmatched. The CDR3, as DNA: TGCGCCAGCAGCGCCCCCCCGGGACTAGGGTTGGGGGCAGATACGCAGTATTTT. Translation gives CASSAPPGLGLGADTQYF.

This chain connects TRBV2 to TRBJ2-2; 9 bases agree with TRBD1. The CDR3 runs to 17 residues. Germline loops: CDR1 SNHLY, CDR2 FYNNEI. J gave up 0 bases and V 4 bases, and 6 bases lay outside the gene matches. CDR3 sequence reads: CASSVLQGATNTGELFF. The CDR3 DNA reads TGTGCCAGCAGTGTCTTACAGGGGGCTACGAACACCGGGGAGCTGTTTTTT.

As DNA, the CDR3 is TGTGCCATCAGTGAAGGCGACAGACTAATTAACACTGAAGCTTTCTTT. Amino acid sequence: CAISEGDRLINTEAFF. The rearrangement links TRBV10-3 to TRBJ1-1; D perhaps matches TRBD1 (5 bases). From germline, CDR1 is ENHRY and CDR2 SYGVKD. The germline V and J ends were trimmed by 3 bases and 2 bases, with 16 bases remaining between them. CDR3 size: 16 residues.

The chain links TRBV15 to TRBJ1-4, with a tentative D call TRBD1 (5 bases). Between the trimmed V and J ends, which lost 3 bases and 1 base, there was a span of 9 bases. This CDR3 region has 15 residues. Germline V lookup: CDR1 LNHNV, CDR2 YYDKDF (reference sequence). This CDR3 reads CATSSRDGTNEKLFF. The CDR3 DNA is TGTGCCACCAGCAGTAGGGACGGAACTAATGAAAAACTGTTTTTT.

The CDR3, as DNA: TGTGCCAGCAGTTTATTGAAGGGAGGGTTCTACAATGAGCAGTTCTTC. Translating gives CASSLLKGGFYNEQFF. The J gene is TRBJ2-1, the V gene TRBV28; 7 nucleotides match TRBD2. With 1 base clipped from V and 3 bases from J, the junction kept 6 bases outside the gene matches. There are 16 residues in the CDR3. Germline V gives CDR1 MDHEN, CDR2 SYDVKM.

The rearrangement uses TRBV7-9 and TRBJ2-1; 7 nucleotides agree with TRBD1. Unmatched junction bases numbered 10, after V lost 5 bases and J lost 9 bases. CDR3 size: 14 residues. Germline lookup yields CDR1 SEHNR and CDR2 FQNEAQ (reference sequence). The CDR3 coding sequence is TGTGCCAGCAGCCTCGGACAGGACTTAGGTGAGCAGTTCTTC. Translated, it gives CASSLGQDLGEQFF.

The rearrangement joins TRBV9 to TRBJ2-2; the D is unclear. This CDR3 comprises 12 residues. Germline values: CDR1 SGDLS, CDR2 YYNGEE. V lost 1 base and J 6 bases, leaving 4 bases between the germline ends. CDR3 sequence: CASSVSSGELFF. CDR3 coding DNA: TGTGCCAGCAGCGTATCGTCCGGGGAGCTGTTTTTT. Supplemented by reference TRBV9 and TRBJ2-2, the full variable domain reads DSGVTQTPKHLITATGQRVTLRCSPRSGDLSVYWYQQSLDQGLQFLIQYYNGEERAKGNILERFSAQQFPDLHSELNLSSLELGDSALYFCASSVSSGELFFGEGSRLTVL.

This chain links TRBV29-1 with TRBJ2-1; 7 positions match TRBD2. Trimming removed 0 bases from V and 0 bases from J; junction bases left unmatched: 8. Looked up from germline, CDR1 is SQVTM and CDR2 is ANQGSEA. The CDR3 spans 17 residues. In nucleotides, the CDR3 is TGCAGCGTTGAAGACCTTACTAGCGAGCCCTCCTACAATGAGCAGTTCTTC. It translates to CSVEDLTSEPSYNEQFF.